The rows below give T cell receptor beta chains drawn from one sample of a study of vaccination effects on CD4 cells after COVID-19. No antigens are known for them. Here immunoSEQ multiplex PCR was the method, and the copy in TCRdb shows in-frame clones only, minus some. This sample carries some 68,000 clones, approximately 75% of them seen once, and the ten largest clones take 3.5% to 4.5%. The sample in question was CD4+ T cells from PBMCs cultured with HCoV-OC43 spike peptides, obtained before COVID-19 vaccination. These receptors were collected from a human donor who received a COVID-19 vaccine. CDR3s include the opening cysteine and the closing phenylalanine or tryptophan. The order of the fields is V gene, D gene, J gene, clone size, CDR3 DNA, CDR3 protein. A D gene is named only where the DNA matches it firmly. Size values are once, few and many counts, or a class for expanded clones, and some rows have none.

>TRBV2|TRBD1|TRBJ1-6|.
TGTGCCAGCAGTGAGTTCAGGGGGCAGAATTCACCCCTCCACTTT
CASSEFRGQNSPLHF
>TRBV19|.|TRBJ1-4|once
TGTGCCAGTAACGGAGGCTCCTCGGATGAAAAACTGTTTTTT
CASNGGSSDEKLFF
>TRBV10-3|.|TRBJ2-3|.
TGTGCCATCAGTGAGTCGTCGGCGGGGACCATTCAAGATACGCAGTATTTT
CAISESSAGTIQDTQYF
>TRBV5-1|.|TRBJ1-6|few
TGCGCCAGCAGCTTGGAGCGGACGGAGAATTCACCCCTCCACTTT
CASSLERTENSPLHF
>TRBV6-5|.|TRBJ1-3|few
TGTGCCAGCAGGGACCGAGGAAACACCATATATTTT
CASRDRGNTIYF
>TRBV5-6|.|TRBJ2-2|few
TGTGCCAGCAGCTTGGACGCGGGTAACACCGGGGAGCTGTTTTTT
CASSLDAGNTGELFF
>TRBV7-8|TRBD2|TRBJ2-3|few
TGTGCCAGCAGCTTAGAACTAGCGGGGGCATATACGCAGTATTTT
CASSLELAGAYTQYF
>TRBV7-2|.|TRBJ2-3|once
TGTGCCAGCAGCTTAGTAGGCACAGATACGCAGTATTTT
CASSLVGTDTQYF
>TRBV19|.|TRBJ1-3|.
TGTGCCAGTACCCGCCACCAGATCTCTGGAAACACCATATATTTT
CASTRHQISGNTIYF
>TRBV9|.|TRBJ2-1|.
TGTGCCAGCAGCGTTCTAACGGAGGGGAATGAGCAGTTCTTC
CASSVLTEGNEQFF
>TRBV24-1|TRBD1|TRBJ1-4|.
TGTGCCACCAGCAAGACAGGGACTGAAAAACTGTTTTTT
CATSKTGTEKLFF
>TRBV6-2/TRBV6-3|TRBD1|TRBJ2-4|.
TGTGCCAGCAGCTCAAGCCGGGACAGGGGGCATATGATAGACATTCAGTACTTC
CASSSSRDRGHMIDIQYF
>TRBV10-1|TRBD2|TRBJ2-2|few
TGCGCCAGCAGTAGGTTAGCGGGGACCGGGGAGCTGTTTTTT
CASSRLAGTGELFF
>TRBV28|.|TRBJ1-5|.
TGTGCCAGCAACTGGGACAACAATCAGCCCCAGCATTTT
CASNWDNNQPQHF
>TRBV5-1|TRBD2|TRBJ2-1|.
TGCGCCAGCAGCTTGGGAGCGGGGGGGCATAATGAGCAGTTCTTC
CASSLGAGGHNEQFF
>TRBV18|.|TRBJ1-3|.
TGTGCCAGCTCACCAAAAGCCCCCTCTGGAAACACCATATATTTT
CASSPKAPSGNTIYF
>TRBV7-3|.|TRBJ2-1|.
TGTGCCAGCAGCCCCAGACACGGGGATTCCTACAATGAGCAGTTCTTC
CASSPRHGDSYNEQFF
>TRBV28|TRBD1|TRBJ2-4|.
TGTGCCAGCAGTCAACCGGGACAGTCGGTTTCTCGCATTCAGTACTTC
CASSQPGQSVSRIQYF
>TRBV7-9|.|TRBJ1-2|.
TGTGCCAGCAGCTTGGGTCGAGATTATGGCTACACCTTC
CASSLGRDYGYTF
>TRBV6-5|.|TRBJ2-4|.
TGTGCCATAGGAGACAGGGCCAAAAACATTCAGTACTTC
CAIGDRAKNIQYF
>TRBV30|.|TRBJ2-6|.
TGTGCCTGGAGTGCAGGCCCTGGGGCCAACGTCCTGACTTTC
CAWSAGPGANVLTF
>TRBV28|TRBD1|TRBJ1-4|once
TGTGCCAGCAGTTCCTCGGGACAGGGGCATGAAAAACTGTTTTTT
CASSSSGQGHEKLFF
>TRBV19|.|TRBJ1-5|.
TGTGCCAGTAGTCTAGACCGGGGAAACAATCAGCCCCAGCATTTT
CASSLDRGNNQPQHF
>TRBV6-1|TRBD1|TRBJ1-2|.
TGTGCCAGCAGTGATCGGGACAGGCTTTATGGCTACACCTTC
CASSDRDRLYGYTF
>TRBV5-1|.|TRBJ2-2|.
TGCGCCAGCAGGGAGTCAAACACCGGGGAGCTGTTTTTT
CASRESNTGELFF
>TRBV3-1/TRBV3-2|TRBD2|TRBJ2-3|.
TGTGCCAGCAGCCACTGGCGGGGGGGAGATACGCAGTATTTT
CASSHWRGGDTQYF
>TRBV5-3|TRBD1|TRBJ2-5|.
TGTGCCAGAAGCCAATTCAACAGGGGGCCGCGGGAGACCCAGTACTTC
CARSQFNRGPRETQYF
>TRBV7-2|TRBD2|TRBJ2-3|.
TGTGCCAGCAGCCCCGGGGGGGCATCAGATACGCAGTATTTT
CASSPGGASDTQYF
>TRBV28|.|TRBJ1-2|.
TGTGCCAGCAGTCCACCGGGCCCGGAAAGTGGCTACACCTTC
CASSPPGPESGYTF
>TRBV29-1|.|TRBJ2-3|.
TGCAGCGTCTGGGGGGATGGGACAGATACGCAGTATTTT
CSVWGDGTDTQYF